This T cell receptor (beta chain) appears in the sequencing data of a study of blood T cells in healthy people across ages. Study-level results: Researchers deemed the diversity estimates from one million T cells underestimates.

With respect to this clonotype: Its antigen is not identified.

The CDR3 spans 13 residues. Looked up from germline, CDR1 is DFQATT and CDR2 is SNEGSKA (reference sequence). Trimming removed 6 bases at V and 4 bases at J, with 15 bases between. Combining a sample-barcoded 5' primer with a J-beta primer mix, a second PCR ran for 7 to 11 cycles. In TCRdb, the 5' RACE reads were re-called with MiXCR into one record per CDR3 protein. The sample has 650,000 to 1,000,000 distinct CDR3 sequences, 30% to 45% seen once. Approximately 9 milliliters was the volume of peripheral blood drawn from each donor. Extractions gave at least 5.5 micrograms of total RNA per sample. J is TRBJ1-1 and V is TRBV20-1; unclear D gene. This TCR came from a man aged 18 to 35 in good health. Sequences were obtained from blood. Here the CDR3 DNA reads TGCAGTGCAGGCACAGTCTTGAGCACTGAAGCTTTCTTT. This codes for CSAGTVLSTEAFF.